These T cell receptor beta chains were read from a single sample in a study of human T cells and chemical hapten exposure. In TCRdb, the RACE reads were re-called with MiXCR into one record per CDR3 protein. This sample yields around 380,000 distinct CDR3 sequences, of which roughly 4.8% are seen a single time; under 2.5% belongs to the top ten. The sequences come from whole blood, collected in connection with sensitization to the hapten diphenylcyclopropenone (DPC). The receptors stem from a woman aged 50 to 60 with alopecia areata. Some clones in this sample may be carry-over from other donors' samples. Each CDR3 is given with its conserved first and last residue. The D gene is left open where the match is weak. Clone size, where shown, is once, few, many, or a class for clones that have expanded.

D gene: -
V gene: TRBV5-4
clone size: -
J gene: TRBJ2-2
CDR3 DNA: TGTGCCAGCAGCTTACGTACCACAAGGGCCGGGGAGCTGTTTTTT
CDR3 protein: CASSLRTTRAGELFF

D gene: TRBD2
V gene: TRBV28
clone size: few
J gene: TRBJ2-7
CDR3 DNA: TGTGCCAGCAGTTTGTTGCGGGAGGTCGCCTACGAGCAGTACTTC
CDR3 protein: CASSLLREVAYEQYF

D gene: -
V gene: TRBV29-1
clone size: many
J gene: TRBJ1-1
CDR3 DNA: TGCAGCGTTGATGGAGGGGAGAACACTGAAGCTTTCTTT
CDR3 protein: CSVDGGENTEAFF

D gene: TRBD2
V gene: TRBV9
clone size: few
J gene: TRBJ2-7
CDR3 DNA: TGTGCCAGCAGCGAATCTGGAACTAGCGGTTACGAGCAGTACTTC
CDR3 protein: CASSESGTSGYEQYF

D gene: -
V gene: TRBV24-1
clone size: -
J gene: TRBJ2-3
CDR3 DNA: TGTGCCACCAGTGATCCGACGAGCCGGGACGGTGGCACAGATACGCAGTATTTT
CDR3 protein: CATSDPTSRDGGTDTQYF

D gene: -
V gene: TRBV27
clone size: -
J gene: TRBJ2-5
CDR3 DNA: TGTGCCAGCAGTTTAAGTGGCTGGCTGAGAGAGACCCAGTACTTC
CDR3 protein: CASSLSGWLRETQYF

D gene: TRBD1
V gene: TRBV5-4
clone size: -
J gene: TRBJ2-3
CDR3 DNA: TGTGCCAGCAGCTTGAGAACAGGGGGCGAAGATACGCAGTATTTT
CDR3 protein: CASSLRTGGEDTQYF

D gene: -
V gene: TRBV6-2/TRBV6-3
clone size: many
J gene: TRBJ2-1
CDR3 DNA: TGTGCCAGCAGCATGGACTGGGCCCCCCATGATGAGCAGTTCTTC
CDR3 protein: CASSMDWAPHDEQFF

D gene: -
V gene: TRBV9
clone size: -
J gene: TRBJ1-5
CDR3 DNA: TGTGCCAGCAGCGTAGGGGAGGGCAGACAGCCCCAGCATTTT
CDR3 protein: CASSVGEGRQPQHF

D gene: -
V gene: TRBV20-1
clone size: many
J gene: TRBJ2-1
CDR3 DNA: TGCAGTGCTAGGACGGGGGACAATGAGCAGTTCTTC
CDR3 protein: CSARTGDNEQFF

D gene: -
V gene: TRBV13
clone size: few
J gene: TRBJ2-5
CDR3 DNA: TGTGCCAGCAGCTTAGGCACAGGAGAGACCCAGTACTTC
CDR3 protein: CASSLGTGETQYF

D gene: -
V gene: TRBV12-3/TRBV12-4
clone size: many
J gene: TRBJ2-3
CDR3 DNA: TGTGCCAGCAGTTTATACGGGGCCACAGATACGCAGTATTTT
CDR3 protein: CASSLYGATDTQYF

D gene: -
V gene: TRBV6-1
clone size: many
J gene: TRBJ1-4
CDR3 DNA: TGTGCCAGCAGTACCCCAGGGCTGGGATCGTGGAAACTGTTTTTT
CDR3 protein: CASSTPGLGSWKLFF

D gene: -
V gene: TRBV7-9
clone size: -
J gene: TRBJ1-2
CDR3 DNA: TGTGCCCTCGAGGATACCTATGGCTACACCTTC
CDR3 protein: CALEDTYGYTF

D gene: -
V gene: TRBV11-2
clone size: few
J gene: TRBJ2-7
CDR3 DNA: TGTGCCAGCAGCTTCCGGGCGGGGCCCTACGAGCAGTACTTC
CDR3 protein: CASSFRAGPYEQYF

D gene: -
V gene: TRBV4-2
clone size: few
J gene: TRBJ2-3
CDR3 DNA: TGTGCCAGCAGCCAACCCCGAGAGTACACAGATACGCAGTATTTT
CDR3 protein: CASSQPREYTDTQYF

D gene: -
V gene: TRBV5-1
clone size: many
J gene: TRBJ1-5
CDR3 DNA: TGCGCCAGCAGCCCCGACAATTTTAGCAATCAGCCCCAGCATTTT
CDR3 protein: CASSPDNFSNQPQHF